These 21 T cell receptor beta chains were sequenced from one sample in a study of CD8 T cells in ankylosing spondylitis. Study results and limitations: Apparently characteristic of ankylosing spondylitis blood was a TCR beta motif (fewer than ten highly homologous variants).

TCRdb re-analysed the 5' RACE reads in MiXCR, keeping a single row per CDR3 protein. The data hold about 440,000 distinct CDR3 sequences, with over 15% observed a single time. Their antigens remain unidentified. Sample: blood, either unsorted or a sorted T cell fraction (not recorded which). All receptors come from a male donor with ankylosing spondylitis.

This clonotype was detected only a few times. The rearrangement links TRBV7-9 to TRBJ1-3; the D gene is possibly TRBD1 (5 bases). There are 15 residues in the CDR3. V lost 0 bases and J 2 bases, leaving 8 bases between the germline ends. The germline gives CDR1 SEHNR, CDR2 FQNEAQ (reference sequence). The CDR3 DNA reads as TGTGCCAGCAGCTTAGCGGGGACGACTGGAAACACCATATATTTT. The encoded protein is CASSLAGTTGNTIYF.

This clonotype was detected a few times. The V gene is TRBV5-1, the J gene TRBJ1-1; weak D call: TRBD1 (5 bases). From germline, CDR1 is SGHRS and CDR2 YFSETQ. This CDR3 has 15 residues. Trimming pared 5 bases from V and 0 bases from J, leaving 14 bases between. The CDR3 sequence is CASRPGRVVNTEAFF. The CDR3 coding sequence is TGCGCCAGCAGGCCAGGGAGGGTGGTGAACACTGAAGCTTTCTTT.

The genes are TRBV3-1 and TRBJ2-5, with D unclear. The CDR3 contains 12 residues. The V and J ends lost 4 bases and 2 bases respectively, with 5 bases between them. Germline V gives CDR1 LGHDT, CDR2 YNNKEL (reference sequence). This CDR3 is CASSPEQETQYF. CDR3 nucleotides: TGTGCCAGCAGCCCGGAACAAGAGACCCAGTACTTC.

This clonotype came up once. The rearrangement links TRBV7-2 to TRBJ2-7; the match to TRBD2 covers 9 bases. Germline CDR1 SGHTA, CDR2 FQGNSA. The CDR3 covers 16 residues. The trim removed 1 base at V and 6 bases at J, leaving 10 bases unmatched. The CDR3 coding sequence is TGTGCCAGCAGCTTAGTGAGCGGGAGGCACTCCGGCGAGCAGTACTTC. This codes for CASSLVSGRHSGEQYF.

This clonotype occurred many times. The CDR3 coding sequence is TGTGCCACCAGCGCCCGCGGGGGATTCACAGATACGCAGTATTTT. This gives the protein CATSARGGFTDTQYF. The chain links TRBV15 to TRBJ2-3; 7 nucleotides agree with TRBD2. V lost 5 bases to trimming and J lost 2 bases; unmatched junction nucleotides: 7. The CDR3 runs 15 residues. Looked up from germline, CDR1 is LNHNV and CDR2 is YYDKDF (reference sequence).

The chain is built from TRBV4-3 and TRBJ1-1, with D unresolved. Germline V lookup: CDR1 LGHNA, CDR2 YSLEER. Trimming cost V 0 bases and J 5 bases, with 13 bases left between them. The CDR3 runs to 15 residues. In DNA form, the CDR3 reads TGCGCCAGCAGCCAAGATTGGCAGCTGAGGACTGAAGCTTTCTTT. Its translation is CASSQDWQLRTEAFF.

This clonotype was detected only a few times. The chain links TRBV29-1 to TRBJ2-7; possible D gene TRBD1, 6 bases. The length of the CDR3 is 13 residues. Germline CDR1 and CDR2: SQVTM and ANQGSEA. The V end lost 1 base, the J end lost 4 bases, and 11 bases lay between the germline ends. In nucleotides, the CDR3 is TGCAGCGTTGAAGGGCCCAGGGGTTACGAGCAGTACTTC. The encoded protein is CSVEGPRGYEQYF.

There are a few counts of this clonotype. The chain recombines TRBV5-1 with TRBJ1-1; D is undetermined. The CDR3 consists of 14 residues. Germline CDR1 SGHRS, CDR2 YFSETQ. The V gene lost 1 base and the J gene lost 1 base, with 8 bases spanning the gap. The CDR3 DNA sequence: TGCGCCAGCAGCTTGTTGCCGGGGAACACTGAAGCTTTCTTT. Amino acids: CASSLLPGNTEAFF.

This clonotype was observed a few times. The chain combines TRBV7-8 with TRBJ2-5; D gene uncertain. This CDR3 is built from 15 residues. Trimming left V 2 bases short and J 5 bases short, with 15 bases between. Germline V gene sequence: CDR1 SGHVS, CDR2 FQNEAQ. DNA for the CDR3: TGTGCCAGCAGCTTAAATTGGGGTCTCCTCGAGACCCAGTACTTC. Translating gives CASSLNWGLLETQYF.

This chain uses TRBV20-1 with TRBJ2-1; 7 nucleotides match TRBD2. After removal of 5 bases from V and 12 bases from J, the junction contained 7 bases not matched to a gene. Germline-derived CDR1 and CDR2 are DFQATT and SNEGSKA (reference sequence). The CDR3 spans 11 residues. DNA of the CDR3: TGCAGTGCTCCCACTAGCGTATCGCAGTTCTTC. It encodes CSAPTSVSQFF.

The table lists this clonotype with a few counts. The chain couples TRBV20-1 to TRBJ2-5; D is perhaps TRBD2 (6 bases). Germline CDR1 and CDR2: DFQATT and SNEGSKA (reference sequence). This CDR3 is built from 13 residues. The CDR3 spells CSSTGAGEETQYF. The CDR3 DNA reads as TGCAGCAGTACGGGAGCGGGTGAAGAGACCCAGTACTTC.

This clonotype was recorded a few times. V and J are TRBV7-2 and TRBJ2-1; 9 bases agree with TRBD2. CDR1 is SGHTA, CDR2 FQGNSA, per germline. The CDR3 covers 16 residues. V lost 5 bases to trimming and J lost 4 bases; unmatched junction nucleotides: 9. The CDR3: CASSPQAGGIYNEQFF. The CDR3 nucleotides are TGTGCCAGCAGCCCCCAAGCGGGAGGAATTTACAATGAGCAGTTCTTC.

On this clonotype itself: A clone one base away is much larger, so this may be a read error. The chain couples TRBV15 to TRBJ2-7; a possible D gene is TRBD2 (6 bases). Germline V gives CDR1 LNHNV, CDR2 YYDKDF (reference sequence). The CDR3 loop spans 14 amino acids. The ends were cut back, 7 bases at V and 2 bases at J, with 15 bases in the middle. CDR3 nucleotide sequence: TGTGCCACCAACCGCGGGACCTTAGCCTACGAGCAGTACTTC. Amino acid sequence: CATNRGTLAYEQYF. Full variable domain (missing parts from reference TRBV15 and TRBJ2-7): DAMVIQNPRYQVTQFGKPVTLSCSQTLNHNVMYWYQQKSSQAPKLLFHYYDKDFNNEADTPDNFQSRRPNTSFCFLDIRSPGLGDTAMYLCATNRGTLAYEQYFGPGTRLTVT.

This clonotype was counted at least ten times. CDR3 in DNA: TGTGCCAGCAGACTTCCGGGGGGCGGCACAGATACGCAGTATTTT. Translation gives CASRLPGGGTDTQYF. This chain links TRBV7-9 with TRBJ2-3, with a tentative D call TRBD2 (7 bases). The CDR3 runs 15 residues. Trimming pared 6 bases from V and 1 base from J, leaving 14 bases between. Germline V lookup: CDR1 SEHNR, CDR2 FQNEAQ (reference sequence).

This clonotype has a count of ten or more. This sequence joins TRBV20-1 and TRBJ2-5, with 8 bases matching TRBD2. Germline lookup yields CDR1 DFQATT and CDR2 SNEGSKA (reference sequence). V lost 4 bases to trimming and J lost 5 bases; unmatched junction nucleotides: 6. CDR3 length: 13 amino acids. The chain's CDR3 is CSATMGLEETQYF. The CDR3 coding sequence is TGCAGTGCTACTATGGGACTAGAGGAGACCCAGTACTTC.

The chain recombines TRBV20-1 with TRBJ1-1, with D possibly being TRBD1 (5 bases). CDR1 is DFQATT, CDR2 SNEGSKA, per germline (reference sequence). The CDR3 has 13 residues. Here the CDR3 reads CSARGGGDTEAFF. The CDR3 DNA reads TGCAGCGCCCGGGGGGGAGGCGACACTGAAGCTTTCTTT.

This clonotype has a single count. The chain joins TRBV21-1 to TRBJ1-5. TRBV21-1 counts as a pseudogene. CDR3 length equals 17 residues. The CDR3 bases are TGTGCCAGCAGCAAATTAATAGGAAGGAGGAGCAATCAGCCCCAGCATTTT. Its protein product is CASSKLIGRRSNQPQHF.

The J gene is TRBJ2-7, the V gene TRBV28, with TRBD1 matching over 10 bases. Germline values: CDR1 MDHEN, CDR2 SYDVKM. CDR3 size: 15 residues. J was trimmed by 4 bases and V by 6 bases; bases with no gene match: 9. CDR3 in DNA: TGTGCCAGCAGCCGACCGGGACAGGGGAGGTACGAGCAGTACTTC. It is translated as CASSRPGQGRYEQYF. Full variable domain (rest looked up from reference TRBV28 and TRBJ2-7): DVKVTQSSRYLVKRTGEKVFLECVQDMDHENMFWYRQDPGLGLRLIYFSYDVKMKEKGDIPEGYSVSREKKERFSLILESASTNQTSMYLCASSRPGQGRYEQYFGPGTRLTVT.

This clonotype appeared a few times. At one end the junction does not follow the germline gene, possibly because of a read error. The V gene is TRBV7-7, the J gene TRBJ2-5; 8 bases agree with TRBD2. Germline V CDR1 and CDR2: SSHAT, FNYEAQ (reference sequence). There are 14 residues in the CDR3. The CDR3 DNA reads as TGTGCTAGCAGCCGGAGCGGGGGCCAAGAGACCCAGTACTTC. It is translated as CASSRSGGQETQYF.

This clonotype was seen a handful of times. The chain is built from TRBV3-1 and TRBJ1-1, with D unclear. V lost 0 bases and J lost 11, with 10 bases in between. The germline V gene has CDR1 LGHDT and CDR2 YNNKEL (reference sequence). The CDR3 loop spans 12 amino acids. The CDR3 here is CASSQDPLLAFF. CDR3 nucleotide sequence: TGTGCCAGCAGCCAAGATCCGCTGTTGGCTTTCTTT.

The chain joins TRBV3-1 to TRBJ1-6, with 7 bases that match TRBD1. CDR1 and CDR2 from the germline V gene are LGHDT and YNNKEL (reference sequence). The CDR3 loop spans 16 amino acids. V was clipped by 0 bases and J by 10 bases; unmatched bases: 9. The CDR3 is CASSQESGTEGSPLHF. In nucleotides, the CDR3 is TGTGCCAGCAGCCAAGAGTCCGGGACAGAGGGATCACCCCTCCACTTT.